This T cell receptor beta chain was captured in a study of T cell repertoires in cytomegalovirus infection. The CDR3 length is 15 residues. The V gene lost 4 bases and the J gene lost 3 bases, with 13 bases spanning the gap. The table lists this clonotype with many counts. TCRdb recomputed calls from the reads with MiXCR, one row per CDR3 protein. Of 450,000 to 650,000 distinct CDR3 sequences listed, more than 25% are singletons. The sample comprised PBMCs. V and J are TRBV12-3 or TRBV12-4 and TRBJ1-3; tentatively, D is TRBD1 (6 bases). This receptor was taken from a human donor in good health (CMV status not recorded). Some clones in this sample may be carry-over from other donors' samples. The CDR3 nucleotides read TGTGCCAGCAGTTCCTCCGACAGGATTGGAAACACCATATATTTT. Amino acids: CASSSSDRIGNTIYF.